This T cell receptor (beta chain) was found in a study of T cells after yellow fever vaccination. Trimming removed 0 bases from V and 14 bases from J, with 20 bases in between. This CDR3 is built from 15 residues. Per the germline V gene, CDR1 is DFQATT and CDR2 is SNEGSKA (reference sequence). TCRdb independently ran MiXCR on the 5' RACE reads; one entry per CDR3 protein. The data hold some 340,000 distinct CDR3 sequences, with around 10% observed a single time. General study results and limits: Overlap between CD4 and CD8 compartments was detected for a small share of clonotypes.

Only a few counts were recorded for this clonotype. Its antigen is unidentified. Material: CD4+ T cells sorted from PBMCs, obtained 45 days after the yellow fever booster vaccination. This chain joins TRBV20-1 and TRBJ1-6, with a possible D match to TRBD1 (5 bases). The TCR was taken from a man aged 18 to 29 who received the YFV17D yellow fever vaccine. The CDR3: CSARDAGGGFSSLHF. The CDR3 nucleotides read TGCAGTGCTAGAGATGCTGGGGGGGGGTTTTCGTCCCTCCACTTT.